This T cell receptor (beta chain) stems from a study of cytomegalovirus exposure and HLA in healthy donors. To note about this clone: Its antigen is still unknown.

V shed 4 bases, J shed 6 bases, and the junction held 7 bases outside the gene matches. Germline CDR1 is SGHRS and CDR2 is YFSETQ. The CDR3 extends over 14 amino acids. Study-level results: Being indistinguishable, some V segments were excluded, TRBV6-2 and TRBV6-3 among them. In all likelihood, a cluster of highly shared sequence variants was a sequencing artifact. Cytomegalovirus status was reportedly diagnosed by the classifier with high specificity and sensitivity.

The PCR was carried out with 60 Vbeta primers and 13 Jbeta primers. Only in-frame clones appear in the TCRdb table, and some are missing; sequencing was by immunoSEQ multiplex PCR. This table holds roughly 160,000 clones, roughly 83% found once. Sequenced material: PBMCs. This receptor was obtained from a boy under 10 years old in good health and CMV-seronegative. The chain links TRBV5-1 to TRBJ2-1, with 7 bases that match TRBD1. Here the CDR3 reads CASSPGTDLNEQFF. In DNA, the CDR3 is TGCGCCAGCAGCCCAGGGACAGATCTCAATGAGCAGTTCTTC. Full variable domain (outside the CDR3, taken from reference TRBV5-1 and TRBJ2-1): KAGVTQTPRYLIKTRGQQVTLSCSPISGHRSVSWYQQTPGQGLQFLFEYFSETQRNKGNFPGRFSGRQFSNSRSEMNVSTLELGDSALYLCASSPGTDLNEQFFGPGTRLTVL.